This T cell receptor beta chain originates from a study of T cell clonality in common variable immunodeficiency. Per the germline V gene, CDR1 is KGHSH and CDR2 is LQKENI. CDR3 length equals 13 residues. The J segment lost 5 bases and the V segment lost 6 bases, leaving 5 bases of the junction unmatched. This clone occurred many times. Antigen specificity is unknown. Read coverage stops 3 residues before the CDR3 terminus; the germline J gene supplies the remainder. Using immunoSEQ multiplex PCR, the repertoire was profiled, and TCRdb retains in-frame clones only, with some absent. The specimen has roughly 32,000 clones, none found just once. Study-wide points: Fewer TCRbeta clones were shared among CVID subjects than controls.

Sequenced material: peripheral blood mononuclear cells. The sequence was obtained from a person aged 18 to 75 in good health. The chain uses TRBV18 and TRBJ2-5; 8 bases are shared with TRBD1. CDR3 sequence: CASSEDRVETQYF. CDR3 DNA, as far as it was read: TGTGCCAGCTCCGAGGACAGGGTTGAGACC.